A single sample is the source of the 8 T cell receptor beta chains below, sequenced in a study of response to subunit inactivated influenza vaccine. TCRdb independently ran MiXCR on the RT-PCR reads; one entry per CDR3 protein. This table has roughly 520,000 distinct CDR3 sequences, roughly 23% appearing once. The source material was CD4+ T cells sorted from PBMCs, sampled roughly 5 days after vaccination. All receptors derive from a man aged 50 to 60 who received an inactivated influenza vaccine.

This clonotype showed up just a few times. The chain couples TRBV5-1 to TRBJ2-7; D may be TRBD1 or TRBD2 (5 bases each). The CDR3 has 14 amino acids. The germline CDR1 and CDR2 sequences are SGHRS and YFSETQ. Between the trimmed V and J ends, which lost 4 bases and 6 bases, there was a span of 17 bases. The CDR3 region is CASSIGTARAEQYF. CDR3 DNA sequence: TGCGCCAGCAGCATTGGGACGGCTCGGGCCGAGCAGTACTTC.

The sample holds a few counts of this clonotype. This sequence joins TRBV11-1 and TRBJ2-5, with 10 bases aligning to TRBD2. The CDR3 is 14 amino acids. J lost 7 bases, V lost 1 base, and 3 bases had no gene match. From germline, CDR1 is SGHAT and CDR2 FQDESV (reference sequence). This CDR3 reads CASSLVQRGGTQYF. CDR3 nucleotide sequence: TGTGCCAGCAGCTTAGTCCAGCGGGGGGGGACCCAGTACTTC.

The chain joins TRBV25-1 to TRBJ1-1; D not certain. CDR1 and CDR2 (germline): MGHDK, SYGVNS. The V and J ends lost 6 bases and 4 bases respectively, with 15 bases between them. The CDR3 totals 14 residues. The CDR3 protein is CASRQTGEGTEAFF. For the CDR3, the DNA is TGTGCCAGCAGGCAAACTGGGGAGGGCACTGAAGCTTTCTTT. Variable domain in full (rest from reference TRBV25-1 and TRBJ1-1): EADIYQTPRYLVIGTGKKITLECSQTMGHDKMYWYQQDPGMELHLIHYSYGVNSTEKGDLSSESTVSRIRTEHFPLTLESARPSHTSQYLCASRQTGEGTEAFFGQGTRLTVV.

This clonotype turned up a few times. The rearrangement links TRBV20-1 to TRBJ2-7; 8 nucleotides agree with TRBD1. V shed 5 bases and J 5 bases; nucleotides not matched to a gene: 8. Looked up from germline, CDR1 is DFQATT and CDR2 is SNEGSKA (reference sequence). The length of the CDR3 is 13 residues. CDR3 sequence reads: CSAPGQGLNEQYF. CDR3 nucleotides: TGCAGTGCTCCAGGACAGGGCTTGAACGAGCAGTACTTC.

This clonotype was observed a few times. This chain joins TRBV10-3 and TRBJ2-1; D uncertain. Trimming took 3 bases from V and 8 from J, leaving 8 bases between them. This CDR3 is 12 amino acids long. Germline lookup yields CDR1 ENHRY and CDR2 SYGVKD. CDR3 loop: CAISELYYEQFF. In DNA form, the CDR3 reads TGTGCCATCAGTGAACTATACTATGAGCAGTTCTTC.

Only one count was recorded for this clonotype. The chain is built from TRBV20-1 and TRBJ2-3; D uncertain. Germline V lookup: CDR1 DFQATT, CDR2 SNEGSKA (reference sequence). Between the trimmed V and J ends, which lost 3 bases and 6 bases, there was a span of 16 bases. The CDR3 has 14 amino acids. The CDR3 spells CSASSQEPRDTQYF. The CDR3 DNA reads as TGCAGTGCTAGTTCGCAAGAACCTCGGGATACGCAGTATTTT.

This sequence joins TRBV10-1 and TRBJ2-7, with 12 bases matching TRBD1. Germline V gene lookup returns CDR1 WNHNN and CDR2 SYGVQD (reference sequence). Germline trimming cut 5 bases from V and 3 bases from J; bases unmatched to any gene: 11. There are 17 residues in the CDR3. The CDR3 DNA follows: TGCGCCAGCAGTCCTATGGTCGGGACAGGGGGCTTCTACGAGCAGTACTTC. Translation gives CASSPMVGTGGFYEQYF.

This clonotype was detected only a few times. The chain employs TRBV4-2 and TRBJ2-3; 13 nucleotides align to TRBD2. Per germline, CDR1 LGHNA and CDR2 YNFKEQ. The CDR3 length is 20 residues. Unmatched junction bases numbered 12, after V lost 0 bases and J lost 3 bases. CDR3 coding DNA: TGTGCCAGCAGCCAAGAATTCCTTACTAGCGGGGGGGCTGAAACAGATACGCAGTATTTT. It is translated as CASSQEFLTSGGAETDTQYF.